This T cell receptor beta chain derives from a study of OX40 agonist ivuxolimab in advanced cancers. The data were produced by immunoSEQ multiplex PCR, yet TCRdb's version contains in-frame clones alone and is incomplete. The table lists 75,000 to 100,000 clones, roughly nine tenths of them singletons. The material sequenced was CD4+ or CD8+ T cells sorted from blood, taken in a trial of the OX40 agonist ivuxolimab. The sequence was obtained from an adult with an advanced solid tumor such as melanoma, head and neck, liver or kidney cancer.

CDR3 in amino acids: CASMLDRGGGNTIYF. In DNA, the CDR3 is TGTGCCAGCATGCTGGACAGGGGAGGTGGAAACACCATATATTTT. The rearrangement joins TRBV6-1 to TRBJ1-3; 9 bases match TRBD1. Trimming at V came to 7 bases and at J to 3 bases, leaving 7 bases not matched to a gene. Per germline, CDR1 MNHNS and CDR2 SASEGT. The CDR3 sequence is 15 residues long.